The entry below gives a single TCR beta chain sequence along with its context. As yet, its antigen is unknown. The entry originates in a study of molecular identifiers for immune sequencing clone quantification. Trimming removed 3 bases at V and 5 bases at J, with 12 bases between. This CDR3 contains 14 residues. The germline gives CDR1 MDHEN, CDR2 SYDVKM. Study-wide points: Underestimation of highly expanded clone sizes could arise where identical TCR molecules share a barcode.

Naive CD8 T cells were sorted as CD8+CD4-CCR7+CD45RA+. TCRdb re-derived calls from the PCR reads in MiXCR, one entry per CDR3 protein. The sample includes 100,000 or so distinct CDR3 sequences, roughly 38% of them seen just once. Sequencing was carried out using naive CD8+ T cells from blood, with Jurkat cell RNA spiked in. This sample's subset: FACS-sorted CD8+CD4-CCR7+CD45RA+ naive T cells. The receptor was isolated from a human donor in good health. Some libraries in this study had Jurkat cell RNA spiked in. The V and J genes are TRBV28 and TRBJ2-3; a possible D gene is TRBD2 (5 bases). CDR3: CASSLSGGGDTQYF. The CDR3 nucleotides are TGTGCCAGCAGTTTGAGCGGCGGTGGAGATACGCAGTATTTT. Looking up the rest from reference TRBV28 and TRBJ2-3 gives the full variable domain: DVKVTQSSRYLVKRTGEKVFLECVQDMDHENMFWYRQDPGLGLRLIYFSYDVKMKEKGDIPEGYSVSREKKERFSLILESASTNQTSMYLCASSLSGGGDTQYFGPGTRLTVL.